A selection of T cell receptor beta chains follows, all from one sample in a study of cytomegalovirus exposure and HLA in healthy donors. Clones were read by immunoSEQ multiplex PCR, and TCRdb kept only the in-frame ones, dropping some. The table records roughly 140,000 clones, 60% to 80% of them present only once. The sample was PBMCs. These receptors were taken from a male donor in good health and CMV-seronegative. CDR3s include the opening cysteine and the closing phenylalanine or tryptophan. D genes are given only for firm matches. The size of a clone is reported for some rows only, either as once, few or many, or as a class for expanded clones.

NA,TRBJ1-1,NA,TRBV7-2,CASSFTGTAFF,TGTGCCAGCAGCTTTACAGGGACCGCTTTCTTT
NA,TRBJ1-2,TRBD1,TRBV7-9,CASSTGQGEGGYTF,TGTGCCAGCAGCACGGGACAGGGGGAGGGAGGCTACACCTTC
few,TRBJ2-7,TRBD2,TRBV7-2,CASSGGTSGPSYEQYF,TGTGCCAGCAGCGGGGGGACTAGCGGGCCCTCCTACGAGCAGTACTTC
NA,TRBJ1-1,TRBD1,TRBV28,CASSLTGGSYTEAFF,TGTGCCAGCAGTTTGACAGGGGGTAGTTACACTGAAGCTTTCTTT
NA,TRBJ2-7,TRBD1,TRBV29-1,CSVEVPGGSYEQYF,TGCAGCGTTGAAGTACCAGGGGGCTCCTACGAGCAGTACTTC
NA,TRBJ2-3,TRBD2,TRBV7-2,CASSLAQAGGRRSTDTQYF,TGTGCCAGCAGCTTAGCGCAAGCGGGGGGGCGTCGAAGCACAGATACGCAGTATTTT
few,TRBJ2-1,TRBD1,TRBV6-1,CASSEFRTGVNEQFF,TGTGCCAGCAGTGAATTCAGGACAGGGGTTAATGAGCAGTTCTTC
NA,TRBJ1-1,TRBD1,TRBV7-8,CASSFTGATEAFF,TGTGCCAGCAGCTTTACAGGGGCCACTGAAGCTTTCTTT
NA,TRBJ2-3,NA,TRBV19,CASSTHSPGDTQYF,TGTGCCAGTAGTACCCACTCTCCGGGAGATACGCAGTATTTT
NA,TRBJ2-7,NA,TRBV5-1,CASSLTIYSYEQYF,TGCGCCAGCAGCCTTACTATATATAGCTACGAGCAGTACTTC
NA,TRBJ2-7,NA,TRBV6-5,CASSYRDNYEQYF,TGTGCCAGCAGTTACCGGGACAACTACGAGCAGTACTTC
few,TRBJ1-6,NA,TRBV5-6,CASSLGHYNSPLHF,TGTGCCAGCAGCCTCGGACATTATAATTCACCCCTCCACTTT
NA,TRBJ2-3,TRBD2,TRBV4-3,CASSEAGTSGRAQYF,TGCGCCAGCAGCGAAGCCGGGACTAGCGGGAGAGCACAGTATTTT
NA,TRBJ2-1,TRBD2,TRBV2,CASRELTSGGAHEQFF,TGTGCCAGCAGAGAACTAACTAGCGGGGGGGCACATGAGCAGTTCTTC
NA,TRBJ1-6,NA,TRBV10-1,CASSEQGPNNSPLHF,TGCGCCAGCAGTGAACAGGGCCCAAATAATTCACCCCTCCACTTT
NA,TRBJ2-5,NA,TRBV7-9,CSSSLARETQYF,TGTTCCAGCAGCTTAGCGAGGGAGACCCAGTACTTC
NA,TRBJ1-2,TRBD1,TRBV7-9,CSSSATVGTDTSNYGYTF,TGTTCCAGCAGCGCCACGGTTGGGACAGATACCTCTAACTATGGCTACACCTTC
NA,TRBJ2-2,NA,TRBV7-3,CASSYRTGELFF,TGTGCCAGCAGCTACAGGACCGGGGAGCTGTTTTTT
NA,TRBJ2-4,NA,TRBV7-9,CASSIAGLSAKNIQYF,TGTGCCAGCAGCATAGCCGGACTCTCCGCCAAAAACATTCAGTACTTC
NA,TRBJ1-3,NA,TRBV19,CASSSVSSGNTIYF,TGTGCCAGTAGTAGTGTCAGCTCTGGAAACACCATATATTTT
NA,TRBJ1-5,NA,TRBV7-9,CSSSLSTTGNNQPQHF,TGTTCCAGCAGCTTAAGTACTACAGGGAACAATCAGCCCCAGCATTTT
NA,TRBJ1-5,NA,TRBV7-2,CASSFESYQPQHF,TGTGCCAGCAGCTTTGAGAGTTATCAGCCCCAGCATTTT
once,TRBJ1-1,NA,TRBV4-1,CASSLLTANTEAFF,TGCGCCAGCAGCTTGCTGACAGCTAACACTGAAGCTTTCTTT
NA,TRBJ2-1,TRBD2,TRBV11-3,CASSLDPRTSGGIYNEQFF,TGTGCCAGCAGCTTAGATCCCCGGACTAGCGGGGGGATTTACAATGAGCAGTTCTTC
NA,TRBJ1-4,NA,TRBV18,CASSPPASREKLFF,TGTGCCAGCTCACCACCCGCGTCTCGCGAAAAACTGTTTTTT
NA,TRBJ1-5,NA,TRBV7-2,CASSSSPGGNQPQHF,TGTGCCAGCAGCTCCTCCCCGGGAGGCAATCAGCCCCAGCATTTT
NA,TRBJ2-3,NA,TRBV5-5,CASSLAGTDTQYF,TGTGCCAGCAGCTTGGCCGGCACAGATACGCAGTATTTT
NA,TRBJ2-2,NA,TRBV5-6,CASSLVSGELFF,TGTGCCAGCAGCTTGGTGAGCGGGGAGCTGTTTTTT
NA,TRBJ2-1,TRBD2,TRBV19,CASSILGTSGNNEQFF,TGTGCCAGTAGTATACTGGGGACTAGCGGGAACAATGAGCAGTTCTTC
NA,TRBJ2-7,NA,TRBV7-6,CASSSTGFPYEQYF,TGTGCCAGCAGCTCGACAGGTTTTCCCTACGAGCAGTACTTC
NA,TRBJ2-1,NA,TRBV5-5,CASSRDRSSYNEQFF,TGTGCCAGCAGCCGAGACAGGAGCTCCTACAATGAGCAGTTCTTC
NA,TRBJ2-7,NA,TRBV7-3,CASSLRAGEMYEQYF,TGTGCCAGCAGCTTAAGGGCAGGGGAAATGTACGAGCAGTACTTC
NA,TRBJ1-6,NA,TRBV7-2,CASSRTGRAGSPLHF,TGTGCCAGCAGCCGGACCGGGCGGGCTGGATCACCCCTCCACTTT
once,TRBJ2-3,TRBD2,TRBV5-5,CASSFSGSYTDTQYF,TGTGCCAGCAGCTTTAGCGGGTCCTACACAGATACGCAGTATTTT
NA,TRBJ1-1,NA,TRBV7-9,CASSQQGHSQAFF,TGTGCCAGCAGCCAACAGGGCCATTCCCAAGCTTTCTTT
NA,TRBJ1-5,NA,TRBV29-1,CSVGGTQNQPQHF,TGCAGCGTCGGCGGGACCCAGAATCAGCCCCAGCATTTT
NA,TRBJ1-2,TRBD1,TRBV4-3,CASTPGQGNYGYTF,TGCGCCAGCACCCCGGGACAGGGGAACTATGGCTACACCTTC
NA,TRBJ1-5,NA,TRBV5-4,CASSSDRNQPQHF,TGTGCCAGCAGCTCCGACAGGAATCAGCCCCAGCATTTT
NA,TRBJ2-7,TRBD2,TRBV11-3,CASSLASGIPYEQYF,TGTGCCAGCAGCTTAGCTAGCGGGATCCCCTACGAGCAGTACTTC